The entry that follows covers one T cell receptor beta chain sequence. Enrollees, roughly 18 to 90 years old, lived in 24 US areas. Cohorts were based on clinical histories the participants reported. The data were taken from a study of blood T cell repertoires in COVID-19. The wider study: T cells, B-cell-depleted T cells, or PBMCs supplied cDNA or gDNA.

CDR1 is SGHKS and CDR2 is YYEKEE in the germline V gene (reference sequence). The ends lost 5 bases at V and 2 bases at J; junction bases unmatched: 8. This CDR3 spans 15 amino acids. TCRdb's copy holds only in-frame clones and misses some; the assay was immunoSEQ multiplex PCR. The sample holds 300,000 or so clones, 65% to 90% seen once. This receptor was obtained from a woman aged 40-49 years with acute COVID-19. The sample consisted of PBMCs or T cells enriched from blood (not recorded which). The chain uses TRBV5-5 and TRBJ2-7; TRBD1 aligns across 9 bases. Here the CDR3 reads CASSLGQGLPYEQYF. CDR3 bases: TGTGCCAGCAGTCTCGGACAGGGGCTCCCCTACGAGCAGTACTTC.